The T cell receptor beta chain described here comes from a study of Graves' ophthalmopathy and Graves' hyperthyroidism. The diagnosis was founded upon clinical symptoms, serum thyroxine, TRAb, thyroid ultrasound and orbital computed tomography. Researchers took RNA transcripts and amplified TCR beta CDR3 regions from them. First-round RT-PCR relied on HTBI primers, and a second-round multiplex PCR came next. TCRdb analysed the multiplex PCR reads with MiXCR anew, one entry per CDR3 protein. Among more than 550,000 distinct CDR3 sequences listed, 35% to 45% were seen once. CDR3 length: 11 residues. Germline loops: CDR1 ENHRY, CDR2 SYGVKD. Trimming left V 6 bases short and J 8 bases short, with 10 bases between. As for this clonotype: The antigen remains undetermined.

Overall study findings and caveats: Sensitivity of 87.88% and specificity of around 76% were achieved when a 13-signature model separated ophthalmopathy from stable hyperthyroidism. Most expanded clonotypes from thyroid (those above 0.001 frequency) were also found in blood.

The sequenced material came from peripheral blood. The chain joins TRBV10-3 to TRBJ1-2; D call uncertain. The TCR was taken from an adult man with Graves' ophthalmopathy. CDR3 amino acids: CAISTGSGYTF. The DNA for the CDR3 is TGTGCCATCAGCACGGGAAGCGGCTACACCTTC.